A selection of T cell receptor beta chains follows, all from one sample in a study of T cells in Graves' hyperthyroidism and ophthalmopathy. Each CDR3 protein gets one entry after TCRdb re-called the multiplex PCR reads with MiXCR. The sample has under 350,000 distinct CDR3 sequences; roughly 13% are singletons. What was sequenced was blood. These TCRs come from a woman in her forties with Graves' ophthalmopathy. The CDR3 runs from the conserved cysteine through the conserved F or W. D genes are given only for firm matches. Clone size is stated in some rows and not others, as once, few, many or a class when expanded.

>many|TRBV6-1|NA|TRBJ2-5
TGTGCCAGCAGAGGGAATGGGGCAGAGACCCAGTACTTC
CASRGNGAETQYF
>NA|TRBV5-1|NA|TRBJ1-1
TGCGCCAGCAGCTCCCTAGTGAGCCAGAGCACTGAAGCTTTCTTT
CASSSLVSQSTEAFF
>few|TRBV20-1|NA|TRBJ1-2
TGCAGTGCTTTTGCCGACGGGGGGCCGGGGGGCTACACCTTC
CSAFADGGPGGYTF
>NA|TRBV9|TRBD2|TRBJ2-5
TGTGCCAGCAGCGCAGCGGGACTGACAAAAGAGACCCAGTACTTC
CASSAAGLTKETQYF
>many|TRBV7-8|TRBD2|TRBJ2-3
TGTGCCAGCAGCAGAAGGGTAGCGGGGGGAGATACGCAGTATTTT
CASSRRVAGGDTQYF
>many|TRBV7-9|TRBD1|TRBJ2-1
TGTGCCAGCAGCCCAAACAGGGGCAATTCCTACAATGAGCAGTTCTTC
CASSPNRGNSYNEQFF
>many|TRBV12-3/TRBV12-4|NA|TRBJ1-2
TGTGCCAGCACCCTGGGAGCGTCCAACTATGGCTACACCTTC
CASTLGASNYGYTF
>many|TRBV12-3/TRBV12-4|NA|TRBJ1-2
TGTGCCAGCTTGGGGCACGGCTATGGCTACACCTTC
CASLGHGYGYTF
>many|TRBV19|TRBD1|TRBJ2-3
TGTGCCAGCCAGGGGGACCTCACAGATACGCAGTATTTT
CASQGDLTDTQYF
>many|TRBV11-2|TRBD2|TRBJ2-5
TGTGCCAGCAGCCTTAGACCTACTAGCGGGACCTCGACCCAGTACTTC
CASSLRPTSGTSTQYF
>many|TRBV7-9|NA|TRBJ2-7
TGTGCCAGCAGCTTTCCGGAACGGGACATATTAAGCTACGAGCAGTACTTC
CASSFPERDILSYEQYF
>NA|TRBV28|TRBD1|TRBJ1-6
TGTGCCAGCAGTCGGGACAGGCTCAATTCACCCCTCCACTTT
CASSRDRLNSPLHF
>many|TRBV12-3/TRBV12-4|NA|TRBJ2-1
TGTGCCAGCGCGTGGAGTACGGATGAGCAGTTCTTC
CASAWSTDEQFF
>NA|TRBV18|NA|TRBJ2-1
TGTGCCAGCACACCACCGGGTGGAAGGGAGTTCTTC
CASTPPGGREFF
>many|TRBV7-9|NA|TRBJ2-3
TGTGCCAGCAGCTCACACACCCCGCGCGGCGGAACCAGCACAGATACGCAGTATTTT
CASSSHTPRGGTSTDTQYF
>many|TRBV15|NA|TRBJ2-4
TGTGCCACCAGCAGAGGGACAAAATCCGAAAACATTCAGTACTTC
CATSRGTKSENIQYF
>many|TRBV7-2|TRBD2|TRBJ2-7
TGTGCCAGCAGCGCGGGCGGACTAGCGGGGGTATACGAGCAGTACTTC
CASSAGGLAGVYEQYF
>many|TRBV29-1|TRBD1|TRBJ2-1
TGCAGCGGAGGGGACAGAAGTTACAATGAGCAGTTCTTC
CSGGDRSYNEQFF
>few|TRBV29-1|NA|TRBJ1-4
TGCAGCGTTGAGGGGATTGCAACTAATGAAAAACTGTTTTTT
CSVEGIATNEKLFF
>few|TRBV24-1|NA|TRBJ1-1
TGTGCCACCAGTGACGGGAAGAACACTGAAGCTTTCTTT
CATSDGKNTEAFF
>many|TRBV9|TRBD1|TRBJ1-2
TGTGCCAGCAGCGTAGCCACAGGGGTTGGTGGCTACACCTTC
CASSVATGVGGYTF
>many|TRBV20-1|NA|TRBJ2-2
TGCAGTGCTAGGGACTTTAGGAACACCGGGGAGCTGTTTTTT
CSARDFRNTGELFF
>few|TRBV12-3/TRBV12-4|TRBD2|TRBJ2-1
TGTGCCAGCAGTTTAGCGCTAATGGGACTAGCAGTAAATGAGCAGTTCTTC
CASSLALMGLAVNEQFF
>NA|TRBV9|NA|TRBJ2-2
TGTGCCAGCAGCCCAGAGAACACCGGGGAGCTGGTTTTT
CASSPENTGELVF
>many|TRBV2|NA|TRBJ2-3
TGTGCCAGCAGGTCCCAGGCGGGATATTCTACAGATACGCAGTATTTT
CASRSQAGYSTDTQYF
>many|TRBV20-1|NA|TRBJ1-1
TGCAGTGCTACCGGGTGGGGGATGAACACTGAAGCTTTCTTT
CSATGWGMNTEAFF
>many|TRBV25-1|NA|TRBJ1-6
TGTGCCAGCAGTGGTTACCAGGGGAGCTCCTATAATTCACCCCTCCACTTT
CASSGYQGSSYNSPLHF
>many|TRBV28|TRBD2|TRBJ2-5
TGTGCCAGCAGTTTCGTGGGAGGGCCGATTAGAGAGACCCAGTACTTC
CASSFVGGPIRETQYF
>NA|TRBV7-2|TRBD1|TRBJ1-1
TGTGCCAGCAGCCCCGTCCCGGGACAGGGAGAGGGGACTGAAGCTTTCTTT
CASSPVPGQGEGTEAFF
>NA|TRBV6-1|NA|TRBJ2-7
TGTGCCAGCAGTGAGTGGCTTTCCTTCTACGAGCAGTACTTC
CASSEWLSFYEQYF
>many|TRBV2|NA|TRBJ1-2
TGTGCCAGCAGACCCAGGGGAGGCGGCTATGGCTACACCTTC
CASRPRGGGYGYTF
>NA|TRBV20-1|TRBD1|TRBJ1-1
TGCAGTGCTAGAGATCTGGGACAGATTGAAGCTTTCTTT
CSARDLGQIEAFF
>many|TRBV11-2|NA|TRBJ2-7
TGTGCCAGCAGCTTCGAAAAGATAGCCTACGAGCAGTACTTC
CASSFEKIAYEQYF
>few|TRBV6-1|TRBD1|TRBJ1-5
TGTGCCAGCAGTCGCCCTGGACAGGGAGTCAGTCAGCCCCAGCATTTT
CASSRPGQGVSQPQHF
>many|TRBV18|TRBD2|TRBJ2-1
TGTGCCAGCTCAGTAGCGGGAAACTCCTACAATGAGCAGTTCTTC
CASSVAGNSYNEQFF
>NA|TRBV19|NA|TRBJ2-1
TGTGCCAGTAGTATAGGCGGGACATCTTGGAATGAGCAGTTCTTC
CASSIGGTSWNEQFF
>few|TRBV7-9|TRBD1|TRBJ1-2
TGTGCCAGCAGCTTAGCGACAGGGGCTGGAAACTATGGCTACACCTTC
CASSLATGAGNYGYTF
>NA|TRBV7-9|NA|TRBJ2-1
TGTGCCAGTCCGGGTAGGACGGCCAATGAGCAGTTCTTC
CASPGRTANEQFF
>few|TRBV7-9|NA|TRBJ2-4
TGTGCCAGCAGCCCTCAAAACATTCAGTACTTC
CASSPQNIQYF
>NA|TRBV19|NA|TRBJ2-1
TGTGCCAGTAGTCCAAGGACGGGCAGCTCCTACAATGAGCAGTTCTTC
CASSPRTGSSYNEQFF
>NA|TRBV5-1|TRBD1|TRBJ1-6
TGCGCCAGCAGACCCACACAGGGGGCCCGATCACCCCTCCACTTT
CASRPTQGARSPLHF
>many|TRBV2|TRBD2|TRBJ2-1
TGTGCCAGTAATGAGGGCCGCGGACTAGCGTACAATGAGCAGTTCTTC
CASNEGRGLAYNEQFF
>NA|TRBV7-2|TRBD2|TRBJ2-7
TGTGCCAGCACCACGGATAGCGGGGGAACCTACGAGCAGTACTTC
CASTTDSGGTYEQYF
>few|TRBV7-9|NA|TRBJ2-7
TGTGCCAGCTTCTTGGGGAGGGGGATTCCCGAGCAGTACTTC
CASFLGRGIPEQYF
>NA|TRBV20-1|TRBD2|TRBJ2-7
TGCAGTGCCGTTAGCGGGATAGGGTCTTACGAGCAGTACTTC
CSAVSGIGSYEQYF
>NA|TRBV7-8|NA|TRBJ2-1
TGTGCCAGCAGCTTAGTTCCCAGCGCCTACAATGAGCAGTTCTTC
CASSLVPSAYNEQFF
>many|TRBV6-1|NA|TRBJ1-2
TGTGCCAGCAACATCGTCGGGGGCTATGGCTACACCTTC
CASNIVGGYGYTF
>NA|TRBV19|NA|TRBJ2-7
TGTGCCAGTAGTAGTTTGGGGGGCGAATTCTACGAGCAGTACTTC
CASSSLGGEFYEQYF